This T cell receptor beta chain was documented in a study of T cell responses to AZD1222 COVID-19 vaccine. Study results and limitations: Every sample of the repertoires postdated the peak T cell response. The donors showed a predominance of white British ancestry and of females, with possible underestimation of clonal diversity. Among AZD1222 vaccinees, only 5 to 7 were seropositive at baseline. Unmutated regions of variants are reportedly targeted by nearly half of spike-specific TCRs.

The data were produced by immunoSEQ multiplex PCR, yet TCRdb's version contains in-frame clones alone and is incomplete. This table holds some 170,000 clones, about 87% found once. This clone appeared a single time. The antigen is not known. This specimen consisted of peripheral blood, obtained 28 days after the second dose of the MenACWY control vaccine. This TCR was recovered from an adult who received the MenACWY meningococcal vaccine as a control.

The CDR3 loop reads CASSQAWTATYNEQFF. The CDR3 bases are TGCGCCAGCAGCCAGGCATGGACAGCAACCTACAATGAGCAGTTCTTC. The gene calls are TRBV5-1 and TRBJ2-1; the D gene is possibly TRBD1 (6 bases). Germline V lookup: CDR1 SGHRS, CDR2 YFSETQ. The length of the CDR3 is 16 residues. Trimming took 4 bases from V and 2 from J, leaving 16 bases between them.